Detailed here is one TCR beta chain. The authors sorted CD4+ naive, central memory, regulatory and stem cell-like memory cells via CD45RO/CCR7/CD25/CD127/CD95/CD27. All of the isolated RNA was reverse transcribed, so expressed TCRB transcripts were sequenced. Only in-frame clones appear in the TCRdb table, and some are missing; sequencing was by immunoSEQ multiplex PCR. This sample has a few hundred thousand clones; 20% occur once, and the top ten carry 0.035% to 0.05%. The entry originates in a study of beta chain features in type 1 diabetes. Germline V CDR1 and CDR2: MNHEY, SVGAGI. The CDR3 spans 12 residues. V shed 4 bases and J shed 4 bases, with 5 bases lying between them.

The clonotype comes from a woman under 30 in good health. The chain carries TRBV6-5 and TRBJ2-1; D is uncertain. The sequenced sample consisted of naive CD4+ T cells from blood. The CDR3 DNA is TGTGCCAGCAGTTCCGTGTACAATGAGCAGTTCTTC. Encoded protein: CASSSVYNEQFF.